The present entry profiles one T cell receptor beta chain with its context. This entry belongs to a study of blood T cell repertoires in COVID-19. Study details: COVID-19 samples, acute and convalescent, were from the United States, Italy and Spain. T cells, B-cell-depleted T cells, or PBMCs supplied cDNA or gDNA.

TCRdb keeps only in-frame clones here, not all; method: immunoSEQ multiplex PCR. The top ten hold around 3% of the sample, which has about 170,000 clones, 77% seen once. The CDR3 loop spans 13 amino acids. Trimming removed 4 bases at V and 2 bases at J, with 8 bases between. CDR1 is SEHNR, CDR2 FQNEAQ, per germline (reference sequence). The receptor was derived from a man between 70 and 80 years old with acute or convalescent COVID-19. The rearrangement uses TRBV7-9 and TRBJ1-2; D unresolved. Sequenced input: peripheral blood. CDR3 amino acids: CASSSQQNYGYTF. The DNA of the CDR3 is TGTGCCAGCAGCTCTCAACAGAACTATGGCTACACCTTC.